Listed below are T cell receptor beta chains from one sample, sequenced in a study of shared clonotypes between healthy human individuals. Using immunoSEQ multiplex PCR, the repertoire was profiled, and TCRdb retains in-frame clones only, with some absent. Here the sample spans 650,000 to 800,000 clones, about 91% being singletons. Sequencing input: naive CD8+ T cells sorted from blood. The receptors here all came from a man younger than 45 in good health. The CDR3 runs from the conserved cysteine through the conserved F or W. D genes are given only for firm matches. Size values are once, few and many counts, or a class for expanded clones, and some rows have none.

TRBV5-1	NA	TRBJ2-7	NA	CASSTRTDRLNYEQYF	TGCGCCAGCAGCACCCGGACCGACCGGTTAAACTACGAGCAGTACTTC
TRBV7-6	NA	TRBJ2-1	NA	CASSFRPYNEQFF	TGTGCCAGCAGCTTCCGTCCCTACAATGAGCAGTTCTTC
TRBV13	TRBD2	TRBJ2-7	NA	CASSPPGRNYEQYF	TGTGCCAGCAGCCCCCCCGGGAGGAACTACGAGCAGTACTTC
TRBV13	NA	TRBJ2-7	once	CASGDRTSYEQYF	TGTGCCAGCGGCGACCGTACCTCCTACGAGCAGTACTTC
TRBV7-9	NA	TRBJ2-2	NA	CASSSLRGTNTGELFF	TGTGCCAGCAGCTCACTGCGCGGGACGAACACCGGGGAGCTGTTTTTT
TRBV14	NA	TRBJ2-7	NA	CASSQTGFGAYEQYF	TGTGCCAGCAGCCAGACGGGATTTGGGGCCTACGAGCAGTACTTC
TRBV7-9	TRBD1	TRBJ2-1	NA	CASSLGDRGLFNEQFF	TGTGCCAGCAGCTTGGGGGACAGGGGGCTCTTCAATGAGCAGTTCTTC
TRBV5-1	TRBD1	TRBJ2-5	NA	CASSSIPGQGDQETQYF	TGCGCCAGCAGCTCGATACCGGGACAGGGTGACCAAGAGACCCAGTACTTC
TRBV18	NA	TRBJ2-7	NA	CASSPPGRKSSYEQYF	TGTGCCAGCTCACCACCGGGACGTAAGAGCTCCTACGAGCAGTACTTC
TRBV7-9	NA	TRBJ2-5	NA	CASSWGRTMETQYF	TGTGCCAGCAGCTGGGGGAGAACTATGGAGACCCAGTACTTC
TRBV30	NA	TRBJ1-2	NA	CAWSSGGSGYTF	TGTGCCTGGTCTTCCGGGGGGAGCGGCTACACCTTC
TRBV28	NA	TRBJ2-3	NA	CASSLGSGSTDTQYF	TGTGCCAGCAGTTTGGGGAGCGGGAGCACAGATACGCAGTATTTT
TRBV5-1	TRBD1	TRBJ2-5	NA	CASSLAGNKWTGQETQYF	TGCGCCAGCAGCTTGGCGGGTAATAAATGGACAGGCCAAGAGACCCAGTACTTC
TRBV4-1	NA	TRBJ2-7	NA	CASSQTQSGSYEQYF	TGCGCCAGCAGCCAAACTCAATCAGGGTCCTACGAGCAGTACTTC
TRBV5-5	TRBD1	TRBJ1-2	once	CASSVGTDGYTF	TGTGCCAGCAGCGTCGGGACAGATGGCTACACCTTC
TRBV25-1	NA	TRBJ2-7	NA	CASSDQTYEQYF	TGTGCCAGCAGTGATCAAACCTACGAGCAGTACTTC
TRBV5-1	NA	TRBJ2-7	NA	CASSLRSSYEQYF	TGCGCCAGCAGCTTGAGGTCCTCCTACGAGCAGTACTTC
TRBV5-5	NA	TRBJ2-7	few	CASSLSHEQYF	TGTGCCAGCAGCTTGTCCCACGAGCAGTACTTC
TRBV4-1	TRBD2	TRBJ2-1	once	CASSQLLAERYNEQFF	TGCGCCAGCAGCCAACTACTAGCGGAAAGATACAATGAGCAGTTCTTC
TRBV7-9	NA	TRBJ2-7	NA	CASSSWDISYEQYF	TGTGCCAGCAGCTCCTGGGACATCTCCTACGAGCAGTACTTC
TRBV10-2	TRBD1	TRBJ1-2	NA	CATQSARDRDHGTF	TGCGCCACCCAGTCGGCTCGGGACAGGGATCATGGCACCTTC
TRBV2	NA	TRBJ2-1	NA	CASAPRGRTPFDEQFF	TGTGCCAGCGCGCCACGCGGGCGCACCCCCTTCGATGAGCAGTTCTTC
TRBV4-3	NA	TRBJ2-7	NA	CASSQDLRGPSYEQYF	TGCGCCAGCAGCCAAGATTTGCGGGGGCCCTCCTACGAGCAGTACTTC
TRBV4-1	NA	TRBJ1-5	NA	CASSQAGGLSNQPQHF	TGCGCCAGCAGCCAAGCGGGAGGGCTCAGCAATCAGCCCCAGCATTTT
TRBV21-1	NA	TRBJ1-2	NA	CASRKWRDEYYGYTF	TGTGCCAGCAGAAAATGGAGGGATGAGTACTATGGCTACACCTTC
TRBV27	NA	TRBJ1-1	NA	CASSPRPDPTEAFF	TGTGCCAGCAGTCCGCGACCGGATCCCACTGAAGCTTTCTTT
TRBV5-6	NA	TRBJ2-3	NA	CASSLLHESTDTQYF	TGTGCCAGCAGCCTCCTCCATGAGAGCACAGATACGCAGTATTTT
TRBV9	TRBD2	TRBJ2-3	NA	CASSGEREGSTDTQYF	TGTGCCAGCAGCGGGGAGCGGGAGGGCAGCACAGATACGCAGTATTTT
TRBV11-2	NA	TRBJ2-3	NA	CASSLRGLGSTDTQYF	TGTGCCAGCAGCTTAAGGGGACTGGGCAGCACAGATACGCAGTATTTT
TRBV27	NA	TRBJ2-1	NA	CASSLYNEQFF	TGTGCCAGCAGTTTGTACAATGAGCAGTTCTTC
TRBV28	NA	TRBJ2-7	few	CASSTTYEQYF	TGTGCCAGCAGTACCACCTACGAGCAGTACTTC
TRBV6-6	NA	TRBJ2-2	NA	CASSYSAPSGELFF	TGTGCCAGCAGTTATTCGGCCCCCTCAGGGGAGCTGTTTTTT
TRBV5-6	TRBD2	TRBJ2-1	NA	CASYGTSGDEIFNEQFF	TGTGCCAGCTACGGGACTAGCGGGGATGAAATCTTCAATGAGCAGTTCTTC
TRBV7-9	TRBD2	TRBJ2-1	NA	CASSSRTSGRVNEQFF	TGTGCCAGCAGCTCTAGGACTAGCGGGAGGGTCAATGAGCAGTTCTTC
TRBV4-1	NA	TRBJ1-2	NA	CASSHLLRAPYGYTF	TGCGCCAGCAGCCATCTACTCCGGGCCCCCTATGGCTACACCTTC
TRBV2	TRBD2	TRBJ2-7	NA	CASKGGGLSYEQYF	TGTGCCAGCAAAGGCGGGGGGCTTAGCTACGAGCAGTACTTC
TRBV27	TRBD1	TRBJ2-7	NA	CATYPGQGYEQYF	TGTGCCACCTATCCGGGACAGGGCTACGAGCAGTACTTC
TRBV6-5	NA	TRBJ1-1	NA	CASSYGSTEAFF	TGTGCCAGCAGTTATGGGTCCACTGAAGCTTTCTTT
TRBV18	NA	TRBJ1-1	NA	CASSPGGGAEAFF	TGTGCCAGCTCACCAGGCGGGGGGGCTGAAGCTTTCTTT
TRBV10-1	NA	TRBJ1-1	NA	CASSPGGTEAFF	TGCGCCAGCAGCCCCGGAGGCACTGAAGCTTTCTTT